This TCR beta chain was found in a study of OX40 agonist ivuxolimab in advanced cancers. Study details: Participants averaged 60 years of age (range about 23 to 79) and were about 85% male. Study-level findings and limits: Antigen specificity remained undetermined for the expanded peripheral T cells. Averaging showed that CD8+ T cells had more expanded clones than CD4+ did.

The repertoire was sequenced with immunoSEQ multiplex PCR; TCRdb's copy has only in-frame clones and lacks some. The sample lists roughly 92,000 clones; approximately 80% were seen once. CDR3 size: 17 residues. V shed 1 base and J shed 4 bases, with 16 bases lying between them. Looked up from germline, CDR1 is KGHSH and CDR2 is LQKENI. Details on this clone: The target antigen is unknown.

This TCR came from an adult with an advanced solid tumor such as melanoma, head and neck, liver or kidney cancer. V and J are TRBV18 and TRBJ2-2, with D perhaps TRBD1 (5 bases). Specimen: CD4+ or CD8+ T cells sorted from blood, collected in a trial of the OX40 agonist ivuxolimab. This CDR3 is CASSPQKATGATGELFF. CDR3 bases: TGTGCCAGCTCACCACAAAAGGCGACTGGGGCCACCGGGGAGCTGTTTTTT. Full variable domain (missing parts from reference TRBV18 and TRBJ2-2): NAGVMQNPRHLVRRRGQEARLRCSPMKGHSHVYWYRQLPEEGLKFMVYLQKENIIDESGMPKERFSAEFPKEGPSILRIQQVVRGDSAAYFCASSPQKATGATGELFFGEGSRLTVL.